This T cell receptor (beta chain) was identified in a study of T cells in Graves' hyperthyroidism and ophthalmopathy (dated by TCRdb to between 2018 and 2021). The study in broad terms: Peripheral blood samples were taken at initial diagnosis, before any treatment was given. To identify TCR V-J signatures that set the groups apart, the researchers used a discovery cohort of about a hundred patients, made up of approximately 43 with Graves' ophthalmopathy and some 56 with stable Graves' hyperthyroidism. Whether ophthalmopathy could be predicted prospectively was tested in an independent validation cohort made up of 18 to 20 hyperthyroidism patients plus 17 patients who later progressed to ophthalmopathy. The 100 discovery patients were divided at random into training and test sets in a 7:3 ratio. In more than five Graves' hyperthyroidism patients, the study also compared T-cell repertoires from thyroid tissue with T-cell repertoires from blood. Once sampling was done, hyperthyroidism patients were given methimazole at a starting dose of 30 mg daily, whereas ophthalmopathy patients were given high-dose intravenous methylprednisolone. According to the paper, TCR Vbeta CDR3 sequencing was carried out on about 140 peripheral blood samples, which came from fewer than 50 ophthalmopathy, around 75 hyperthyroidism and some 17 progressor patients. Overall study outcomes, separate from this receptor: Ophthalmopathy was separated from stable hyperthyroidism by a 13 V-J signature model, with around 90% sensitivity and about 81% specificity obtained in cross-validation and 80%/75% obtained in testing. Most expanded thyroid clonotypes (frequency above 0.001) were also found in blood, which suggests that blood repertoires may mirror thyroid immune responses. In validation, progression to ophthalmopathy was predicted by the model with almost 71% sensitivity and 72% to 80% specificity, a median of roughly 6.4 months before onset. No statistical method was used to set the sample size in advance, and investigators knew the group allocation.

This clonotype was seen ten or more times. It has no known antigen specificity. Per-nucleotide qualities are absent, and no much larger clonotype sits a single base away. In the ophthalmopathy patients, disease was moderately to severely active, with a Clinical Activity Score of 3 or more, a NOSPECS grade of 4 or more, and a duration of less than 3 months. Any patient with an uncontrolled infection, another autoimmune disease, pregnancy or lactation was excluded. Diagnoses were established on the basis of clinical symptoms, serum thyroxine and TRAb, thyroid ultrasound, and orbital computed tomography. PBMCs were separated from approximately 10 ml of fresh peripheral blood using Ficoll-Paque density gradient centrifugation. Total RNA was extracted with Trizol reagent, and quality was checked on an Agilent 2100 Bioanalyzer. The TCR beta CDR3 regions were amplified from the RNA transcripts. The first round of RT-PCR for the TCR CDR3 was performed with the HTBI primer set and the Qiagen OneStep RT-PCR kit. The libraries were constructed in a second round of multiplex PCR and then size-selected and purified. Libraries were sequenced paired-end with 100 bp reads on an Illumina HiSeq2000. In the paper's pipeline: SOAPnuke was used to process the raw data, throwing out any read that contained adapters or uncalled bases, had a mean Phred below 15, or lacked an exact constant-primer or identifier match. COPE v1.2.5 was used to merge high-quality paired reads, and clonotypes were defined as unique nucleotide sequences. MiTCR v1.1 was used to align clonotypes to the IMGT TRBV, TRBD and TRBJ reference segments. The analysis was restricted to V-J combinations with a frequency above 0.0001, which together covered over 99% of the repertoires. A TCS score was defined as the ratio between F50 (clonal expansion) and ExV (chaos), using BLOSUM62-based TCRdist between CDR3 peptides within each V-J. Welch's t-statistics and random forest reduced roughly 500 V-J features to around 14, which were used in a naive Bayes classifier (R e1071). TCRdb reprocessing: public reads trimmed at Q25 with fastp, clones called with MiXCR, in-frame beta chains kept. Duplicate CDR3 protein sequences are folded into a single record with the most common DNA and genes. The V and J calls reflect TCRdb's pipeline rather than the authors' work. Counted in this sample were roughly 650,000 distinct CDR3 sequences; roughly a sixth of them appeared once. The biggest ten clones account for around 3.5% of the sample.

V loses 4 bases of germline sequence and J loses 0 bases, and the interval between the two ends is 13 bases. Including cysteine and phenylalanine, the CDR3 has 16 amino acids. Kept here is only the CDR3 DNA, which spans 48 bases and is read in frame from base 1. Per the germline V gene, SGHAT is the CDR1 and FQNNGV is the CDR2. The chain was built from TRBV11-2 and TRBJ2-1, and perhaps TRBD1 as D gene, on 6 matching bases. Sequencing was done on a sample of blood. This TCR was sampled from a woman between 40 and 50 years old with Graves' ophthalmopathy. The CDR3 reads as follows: CASSWTRDTSYNEQFF. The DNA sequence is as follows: TGTGCCAGCAGCTGGACCCGGGACACCTCCTACAATGAGCAGTTCTTC.